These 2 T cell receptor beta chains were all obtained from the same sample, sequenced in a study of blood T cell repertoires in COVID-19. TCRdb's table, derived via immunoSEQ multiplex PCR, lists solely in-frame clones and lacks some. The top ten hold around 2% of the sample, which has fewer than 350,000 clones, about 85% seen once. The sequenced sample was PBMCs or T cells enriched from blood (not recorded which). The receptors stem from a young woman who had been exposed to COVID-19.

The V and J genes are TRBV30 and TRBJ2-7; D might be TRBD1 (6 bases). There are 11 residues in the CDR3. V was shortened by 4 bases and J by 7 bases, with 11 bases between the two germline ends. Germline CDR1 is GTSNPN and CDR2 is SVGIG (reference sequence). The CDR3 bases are TGTGCCTGGACCACAGGGTTAGAGCAGTACTTC. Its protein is CAWTTGLEQYF.

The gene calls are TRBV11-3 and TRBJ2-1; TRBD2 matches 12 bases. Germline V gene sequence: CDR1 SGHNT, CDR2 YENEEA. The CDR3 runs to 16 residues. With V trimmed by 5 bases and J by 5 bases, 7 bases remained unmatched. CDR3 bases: TGTGCCAGCAGCCTAACTCTAGCGGGAGGGAACAATGAGCAGTTCTTC. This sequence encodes CASSLTLAGGNNEQFF. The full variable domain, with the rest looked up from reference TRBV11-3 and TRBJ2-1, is EAGVVQSPRYKIIEKKQPVAFWCNPISGHNTLYWYLQNLGQGPELLIRYENEEAVDDSQLPKDRFSAERLKGVDSTLKIQPAELGDSAVYLCASSLTLAGGNNEQFFGPGTRLTVL.